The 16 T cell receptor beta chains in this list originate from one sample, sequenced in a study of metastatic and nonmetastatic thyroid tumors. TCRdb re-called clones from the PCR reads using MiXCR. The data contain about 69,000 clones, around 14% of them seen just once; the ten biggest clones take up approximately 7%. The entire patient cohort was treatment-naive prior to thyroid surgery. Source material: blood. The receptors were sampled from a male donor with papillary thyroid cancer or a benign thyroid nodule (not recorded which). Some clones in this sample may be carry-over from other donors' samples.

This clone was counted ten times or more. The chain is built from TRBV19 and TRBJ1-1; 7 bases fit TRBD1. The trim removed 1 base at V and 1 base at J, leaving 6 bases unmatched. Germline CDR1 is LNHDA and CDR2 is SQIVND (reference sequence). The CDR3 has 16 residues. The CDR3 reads CASSIGTGPENTEAFF. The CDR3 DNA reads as TGTGCCAGTAGTATAGGGACAGGACCAGAGAACACTGAAGCTTTCTTT.

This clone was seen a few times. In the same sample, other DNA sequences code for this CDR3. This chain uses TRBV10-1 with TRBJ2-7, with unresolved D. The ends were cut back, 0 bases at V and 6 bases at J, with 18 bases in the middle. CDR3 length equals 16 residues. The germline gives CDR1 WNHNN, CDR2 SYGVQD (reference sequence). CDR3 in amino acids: CASSESIAGLSVEQYF. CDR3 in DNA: TGCGCCAGCAGTGAGTCGATAGCCGGTTTGTCGGTCGAGCAGTACTTC.

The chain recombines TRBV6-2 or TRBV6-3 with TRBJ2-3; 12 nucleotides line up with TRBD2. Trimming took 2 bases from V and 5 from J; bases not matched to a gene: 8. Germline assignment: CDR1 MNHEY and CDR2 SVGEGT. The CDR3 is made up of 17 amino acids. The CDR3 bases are TGTGCCAGCAGTTACCCAATACTAGCGGGGGGAAAAGATACGCAGTATTTT. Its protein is CASSYPILAGGKDTQYF.

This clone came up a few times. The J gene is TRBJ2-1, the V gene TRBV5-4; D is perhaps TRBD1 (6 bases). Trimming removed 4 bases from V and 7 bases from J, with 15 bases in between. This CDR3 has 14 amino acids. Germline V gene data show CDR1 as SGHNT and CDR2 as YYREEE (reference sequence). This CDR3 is CASSPDHQGNEQFF. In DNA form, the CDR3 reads TGTGCCAGCAGCCCTGACCACCAGGGGAATGAGCAGTTCTTC.

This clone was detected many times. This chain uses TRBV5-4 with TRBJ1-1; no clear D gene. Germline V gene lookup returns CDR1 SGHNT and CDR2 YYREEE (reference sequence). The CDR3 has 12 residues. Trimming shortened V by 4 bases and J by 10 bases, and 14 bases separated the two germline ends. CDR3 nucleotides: TGTGCCAGCAGCCCGGGTGTAGGGATAGCTTTCTTT. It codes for CASSPGVGIAFF.

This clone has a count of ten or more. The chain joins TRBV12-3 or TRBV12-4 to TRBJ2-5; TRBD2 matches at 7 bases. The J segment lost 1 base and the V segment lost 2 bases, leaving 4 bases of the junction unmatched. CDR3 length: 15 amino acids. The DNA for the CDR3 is TGTGCCAGCAGTTTAAATAGCGGGTCCCAAGAGACCCAGTACTTC. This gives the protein CASSLNSGSQETQYF.

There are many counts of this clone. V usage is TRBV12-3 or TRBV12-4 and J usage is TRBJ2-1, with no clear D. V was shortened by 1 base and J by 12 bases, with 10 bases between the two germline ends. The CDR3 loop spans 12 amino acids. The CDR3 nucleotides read TGTGCCAGCAGTTTAGGGGATCCGGGGCAGTTCTTC. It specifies CASSLGDPGQFF.

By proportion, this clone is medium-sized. CDR3 sequence reads: CASSPGALSTDTQYF. The CDR3 DNA reads TGTGCCAGCAGCCCTGGGGCATTAAGCACAGATACGCAGTATTTT. The V and J genes are TRBV6-1 and TRBJ2-3, with a possible D match to TRBD1 (5 bases). Germline CDR1 and CDR2: MNHNS and SASEGT. V lost 6 bases, J lost 0 bases, and 13 bases lay in between. The CDR3 is 15 amino acids.

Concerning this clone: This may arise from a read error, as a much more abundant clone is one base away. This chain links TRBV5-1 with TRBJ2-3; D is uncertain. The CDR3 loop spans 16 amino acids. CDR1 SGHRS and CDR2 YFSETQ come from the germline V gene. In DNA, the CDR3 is TGCGCCAGCAGCTTACAATTGGCGGACCCCACAGATACGCAGTGTTTT. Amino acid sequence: CASSLQLADPTDTQCF.

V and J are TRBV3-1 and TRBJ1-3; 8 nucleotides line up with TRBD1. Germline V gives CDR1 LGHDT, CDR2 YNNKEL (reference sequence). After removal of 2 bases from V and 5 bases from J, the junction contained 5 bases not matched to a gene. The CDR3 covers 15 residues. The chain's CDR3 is CASSQRAGGRNTIYF. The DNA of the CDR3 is TGTGCCAGCAGCCAACGGGCAGGGGGCCGAAACACCATATATTTT.

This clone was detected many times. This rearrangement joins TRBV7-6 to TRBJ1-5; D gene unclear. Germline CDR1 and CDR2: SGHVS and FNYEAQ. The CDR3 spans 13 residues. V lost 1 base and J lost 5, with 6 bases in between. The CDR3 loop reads CASSLDGYQPQHF. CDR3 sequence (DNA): TGTGCCAGCAGCTTAGATGGCTATCAGCCCCAGCATTTT. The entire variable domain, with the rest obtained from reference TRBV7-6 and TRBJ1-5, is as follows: GAGVSQSPRYKVTKRGQDVALRCDPISGHVSLYWYRQALGQGPEFLTYFNYEAQQDKSGLPNDRFSAERPEGSISTLTIQRTEQRDSAMYRCASSLDGYQPQHFGDGTRLSIL.

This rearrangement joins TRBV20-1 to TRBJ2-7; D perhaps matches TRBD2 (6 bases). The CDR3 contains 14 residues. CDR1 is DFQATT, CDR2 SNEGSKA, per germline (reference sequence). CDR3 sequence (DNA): TGTAGTGCTAGAGTGGACTATCGCGTCTACGAGCAGTACGTC. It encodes CSARVDYRVYEQYV.

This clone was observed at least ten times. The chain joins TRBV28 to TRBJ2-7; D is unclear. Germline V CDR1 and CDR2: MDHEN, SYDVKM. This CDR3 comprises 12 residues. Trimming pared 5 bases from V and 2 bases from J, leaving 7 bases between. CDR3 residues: CASSPSPYEQYF. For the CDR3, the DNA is TGTGCCAGCAGTCCCTCACCCTACGAGCAGTACTTC.

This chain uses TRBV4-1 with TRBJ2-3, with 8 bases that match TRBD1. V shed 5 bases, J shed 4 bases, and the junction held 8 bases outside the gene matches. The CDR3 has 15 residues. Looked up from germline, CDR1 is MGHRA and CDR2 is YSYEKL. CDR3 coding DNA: TGCGCCAGCAGCTCAAGGACAGGGTTGGCAGATACGCAGTATTTT. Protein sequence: CASSSRTGLADTQYF.

CDR3 residues: CATHDSQREGAGELFF. In DNA form, the CDR3 reads TGTGCCACCCACGACTCCCAGCGGGAAGGGGCCGGGGAGCTGTTTTTT. This rearrangement joins TRBV6-1 to TRBJ2-2; TRBD2 matches 7 bases. This CDR3 has 16 amino acids. Germline-derived CDR1 and CDR2 are MNHNS and SASEGT. The junction had 17 bases not matched to a gene; V was cut back by 10 bases and J by 6 bases.

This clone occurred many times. The CDR3 DNA reads as TGTGCCAGCAGCGTAGAGGCAAAGGTTAGCACAGATACGCAGTATTTT. Its protein is CASSVEAKVSTDTQYF. The chain is built from TRBV9 and TRBJ2-3; no firm D call. The CDR3 spans 16 residues. Trimming pared 0 bases from V and 0 bases from J, leaving 11 bases between. Germline V gives CDR1 SGDLS, CDR2 YYNGEE.